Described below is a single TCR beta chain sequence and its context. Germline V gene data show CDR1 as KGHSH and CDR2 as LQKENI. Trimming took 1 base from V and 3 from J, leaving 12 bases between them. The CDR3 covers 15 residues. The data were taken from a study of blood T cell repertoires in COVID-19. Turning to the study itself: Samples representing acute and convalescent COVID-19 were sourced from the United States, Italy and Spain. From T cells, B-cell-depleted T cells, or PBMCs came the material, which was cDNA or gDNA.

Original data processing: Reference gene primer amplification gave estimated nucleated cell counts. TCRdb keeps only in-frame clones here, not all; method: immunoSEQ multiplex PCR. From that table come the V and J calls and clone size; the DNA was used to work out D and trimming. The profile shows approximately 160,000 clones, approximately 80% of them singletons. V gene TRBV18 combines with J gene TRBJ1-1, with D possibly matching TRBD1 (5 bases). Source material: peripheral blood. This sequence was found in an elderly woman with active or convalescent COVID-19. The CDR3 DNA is TGTGCCAGCTCACCACAGGGGTGGTCAGACACTGAAGCTTTCTTT. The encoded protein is CASSPQGWSDTEAFF.